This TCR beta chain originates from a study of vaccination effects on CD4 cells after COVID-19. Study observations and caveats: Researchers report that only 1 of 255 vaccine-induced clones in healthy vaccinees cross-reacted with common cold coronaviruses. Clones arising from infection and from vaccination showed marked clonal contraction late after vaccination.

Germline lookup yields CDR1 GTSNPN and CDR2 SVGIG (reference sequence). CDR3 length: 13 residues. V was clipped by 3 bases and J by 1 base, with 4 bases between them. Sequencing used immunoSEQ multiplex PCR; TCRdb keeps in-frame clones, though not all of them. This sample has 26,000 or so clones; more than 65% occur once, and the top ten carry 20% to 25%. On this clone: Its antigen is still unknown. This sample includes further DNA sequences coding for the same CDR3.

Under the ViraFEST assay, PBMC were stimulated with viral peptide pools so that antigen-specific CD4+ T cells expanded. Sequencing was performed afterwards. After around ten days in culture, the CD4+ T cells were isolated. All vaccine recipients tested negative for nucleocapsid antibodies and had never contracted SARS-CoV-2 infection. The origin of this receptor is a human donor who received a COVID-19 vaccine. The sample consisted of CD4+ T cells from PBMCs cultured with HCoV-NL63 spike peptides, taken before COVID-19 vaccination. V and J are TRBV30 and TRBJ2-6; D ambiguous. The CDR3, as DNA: TGTGCCTGGAGGAATTCTGGGGCCAACGTCCTGACTTTC. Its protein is CAWRNSGANVLTF. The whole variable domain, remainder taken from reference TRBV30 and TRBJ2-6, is SQTIHQWPATLVQPVGSPLSLECTVEGTSNPNLYWYRQAAGRGLQLLFYSVGIGQISSEVPQNLSASRPQDRQFILSSKKLLLSDSGFYLCAWRNSGANVLTFGAGSRLTVL.